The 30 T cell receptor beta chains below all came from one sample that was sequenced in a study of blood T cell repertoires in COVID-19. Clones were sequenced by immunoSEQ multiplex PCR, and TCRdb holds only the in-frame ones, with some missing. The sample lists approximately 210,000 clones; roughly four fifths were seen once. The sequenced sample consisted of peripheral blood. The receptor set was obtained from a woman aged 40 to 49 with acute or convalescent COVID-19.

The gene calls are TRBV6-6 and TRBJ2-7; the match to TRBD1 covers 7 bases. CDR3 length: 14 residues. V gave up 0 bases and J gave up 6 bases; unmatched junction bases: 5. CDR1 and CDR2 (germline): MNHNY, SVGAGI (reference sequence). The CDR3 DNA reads TGTGCCAGCAGTTACTCGACAGGGCGGATCGAGCAGTACTTC. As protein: CASSYSTGRIEQYF.

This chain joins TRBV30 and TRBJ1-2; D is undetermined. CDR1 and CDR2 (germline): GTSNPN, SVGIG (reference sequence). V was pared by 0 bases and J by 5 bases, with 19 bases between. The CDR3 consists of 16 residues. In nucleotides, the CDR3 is TGTGCCTGGAGTGTACCCGCGGCAGCCCAATTGTATGGCTACACCTTC. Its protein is CAWSVPAAAQLYGYTF. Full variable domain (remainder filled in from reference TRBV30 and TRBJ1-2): SQTIHQWPATLVQPVGSPLSLECTVEGTSNPNLYWYRQAAGRGLQLLFYSVGIGQISSEVPQNLSASRPQDRQFILSSKKLLLSDSGFYLCAWSVPAAAQLYGYTFGSGTRLTVV.

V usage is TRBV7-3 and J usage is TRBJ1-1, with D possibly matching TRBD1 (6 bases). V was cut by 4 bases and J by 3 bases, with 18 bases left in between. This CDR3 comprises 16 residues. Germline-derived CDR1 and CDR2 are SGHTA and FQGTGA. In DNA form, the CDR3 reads TGTGCCAGCAGCTCCCGGGACATCCCAGTCTACACTGAAGCTTTCTTT. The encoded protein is CASSSRDIPVYTEAFF.

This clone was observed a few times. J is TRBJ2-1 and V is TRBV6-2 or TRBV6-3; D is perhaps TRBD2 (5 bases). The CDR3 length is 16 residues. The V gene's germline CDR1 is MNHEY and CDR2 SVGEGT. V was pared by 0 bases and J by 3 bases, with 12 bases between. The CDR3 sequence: CASSYSNSVHYNEQFF. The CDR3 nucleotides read TGTGCCAGCAGTTACTCGAATAGCGTTCACTACAATGAGCAGTTCTTC.

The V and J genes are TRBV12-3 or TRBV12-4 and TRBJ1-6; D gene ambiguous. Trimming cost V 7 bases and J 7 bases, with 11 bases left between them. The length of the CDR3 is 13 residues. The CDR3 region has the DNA TGTGCCAGCACCTCTAGAGGGAATTCACCCCTCCACTTT. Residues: CASTSRGNSPLHF.

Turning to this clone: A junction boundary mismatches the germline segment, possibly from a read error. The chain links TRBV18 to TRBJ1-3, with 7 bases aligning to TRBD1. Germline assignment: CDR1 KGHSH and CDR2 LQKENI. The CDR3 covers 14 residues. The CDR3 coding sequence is TGTGCCAGCTCACTCTCCCGGGACAGTTCACCCCCGTTTTTT. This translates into CASSLSRDSSPPFF.

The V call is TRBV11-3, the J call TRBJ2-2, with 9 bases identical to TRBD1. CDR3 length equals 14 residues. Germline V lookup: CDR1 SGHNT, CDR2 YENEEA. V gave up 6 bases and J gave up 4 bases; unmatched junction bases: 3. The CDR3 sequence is CASRLTGGTGELFF. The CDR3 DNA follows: TGTGCCAGCAGACTGACAGGGGGCACCGGGGAGCTGTTTTTT.

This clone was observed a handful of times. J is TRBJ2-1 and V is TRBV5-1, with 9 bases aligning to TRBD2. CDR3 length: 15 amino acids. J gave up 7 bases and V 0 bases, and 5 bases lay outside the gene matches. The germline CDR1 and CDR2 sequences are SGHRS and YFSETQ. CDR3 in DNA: TGCGCCAGCAGCTTGGCTGGCGGGGGGGTAAATGAGCAGTTCTTC. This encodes CASSLAGGGVNEQFF.

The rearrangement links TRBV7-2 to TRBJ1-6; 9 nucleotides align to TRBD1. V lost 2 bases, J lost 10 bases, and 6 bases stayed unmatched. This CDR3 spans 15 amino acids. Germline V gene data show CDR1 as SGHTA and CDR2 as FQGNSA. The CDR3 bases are TGTGCCAGCAGCTTAATGGGGACAGGGCCCTCACCCCTCCACTTT. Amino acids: CASSLMGTGPSPLHF.

In nucleotides, the CDR3 is TGCGCCAGCAGCTTGGAACAGGGGGCTGGGACCCAGTACTTC. Protein product: CASSLEQGAGTQYF. This chain connects TRBV5-1 to TRBJ2-5, with 9 nucleotides matching TRBD1. Germline loops: CDR1 SGHRS, CDR2 YFSETQ. Losses at the gene ends were 0 bases for V and 7 bases for J; bases not matched to a gene: 4. The CDR3 consists of 14 residues.

The CDR3 DNA is TGTGCCACGGGGGGTCTGATGACAGAAATGGGTCAGCCCCAGCATTTT. Protein: CATGGLMTEMGQPQHF. The chain recombines TRBV19 with TRBJ1-5; possible D gene TRBD1, 5 bases. This CDR3 comprises 16 residues. Deletions cut 10 bases from V and 6 bases from J, with 25 bases between. Germline values: CDR1 LNHDA, CDR2 SQIVND (reference sequence).

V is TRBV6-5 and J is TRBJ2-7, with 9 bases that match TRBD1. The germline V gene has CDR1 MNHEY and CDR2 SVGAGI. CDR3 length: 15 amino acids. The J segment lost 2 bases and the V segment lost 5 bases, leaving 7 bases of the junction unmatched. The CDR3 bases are TGTGCCAGCAGTAGTCCGGGACAGGGAACCTACGAGCAGTACTTC. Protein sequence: CASSSPGQGTYEQYF.

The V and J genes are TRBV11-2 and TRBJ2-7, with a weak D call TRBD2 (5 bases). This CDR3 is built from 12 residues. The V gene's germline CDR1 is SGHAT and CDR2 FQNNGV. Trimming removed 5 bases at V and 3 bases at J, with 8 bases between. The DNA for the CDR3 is TGTGCCAGCAGCCCCGGGGACTACGAGCAGTACTTC. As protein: CASSPGDYEQYF.

The CDR3 spells CASSSTGGGGYTF. CDR3 sequence (DNA): TGTGCCAGCAGCTCCACAGGGGGCGGGGGCTACACCTTC. J is TRBJ1-2 and V is TRBV9; 9 bases are shared with TRBD1. Trimming cost V 4 bases and J 8 bases; bases outside gene matches: 6. This CDR3 has 13 residues. CDR1 and CDR2 from the germline V gene are SGDLS and YYNGEE.

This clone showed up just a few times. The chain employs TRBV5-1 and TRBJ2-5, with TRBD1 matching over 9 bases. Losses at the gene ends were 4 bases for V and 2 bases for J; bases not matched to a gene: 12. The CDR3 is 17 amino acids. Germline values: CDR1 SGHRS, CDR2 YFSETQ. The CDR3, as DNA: TGCGCCAGCAGCAAACGAGCCGGGACAGGGTTGCAAGAGACCCAGTACTTC. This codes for CASSKRAGTGLQETQYF. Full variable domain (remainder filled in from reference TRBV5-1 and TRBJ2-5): KAGVTQTPRYLIKTRGQQVTLSCSPISGHRSVSWYQQTPGQGLQFLFEYFSETQRNKGNFPGRFSGRQFSNSRSEMNVSTLELGDSALYLCASSKRAGTGLQETQYFGPGTRLLVL.

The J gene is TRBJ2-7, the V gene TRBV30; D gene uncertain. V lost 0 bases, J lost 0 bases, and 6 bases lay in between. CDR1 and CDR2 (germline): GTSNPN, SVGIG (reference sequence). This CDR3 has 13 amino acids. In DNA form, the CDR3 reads TGTGCCTGGAGTGTCCCCAACTCCTACGAGCAGTACTTC. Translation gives CAWSVPNSYEQYF.

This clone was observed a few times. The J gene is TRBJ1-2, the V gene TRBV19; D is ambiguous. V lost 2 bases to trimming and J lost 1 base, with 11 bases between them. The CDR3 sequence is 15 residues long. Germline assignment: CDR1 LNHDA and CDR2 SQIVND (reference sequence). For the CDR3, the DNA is TGTGCCAGTAGTATACCCGGGATGCTTAACTATGGCTACACCTTC. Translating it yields CASSIPGMLNYGYTF.

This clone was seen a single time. DNA for the CDR3: TGTGCCAGCAGCTTATCCGCCTACAATGAGCAGTTCTTC. Protein product: CASSLSAYNEQFF. The chain joins TRBV7-2 to TRBJ2-1, with D unclear. V lost 2 bases, J lost 2 bases, and 4 bases lay in between. The CDR3 runs to 13 residues. The germline gives CDR1 SGHTA, CDR2 FQGNSA.

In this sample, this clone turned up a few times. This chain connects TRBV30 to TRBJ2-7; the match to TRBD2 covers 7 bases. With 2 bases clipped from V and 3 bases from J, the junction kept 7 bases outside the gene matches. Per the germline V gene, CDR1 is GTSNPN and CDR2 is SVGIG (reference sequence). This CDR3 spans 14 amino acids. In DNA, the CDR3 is TGTGCCTGGAGTCAAGGACTAGGGGACTACGAGCAGTACTTC. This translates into CAWSQGLGDYEQYF.

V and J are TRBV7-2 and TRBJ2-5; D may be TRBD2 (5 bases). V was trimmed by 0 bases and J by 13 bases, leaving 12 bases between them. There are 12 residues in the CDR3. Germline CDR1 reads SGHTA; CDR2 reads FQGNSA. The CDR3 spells CASSLAGVVTYF. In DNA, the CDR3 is TGTGCCAGCAGCTTAGCGGGAGTAGTTACGTACTTC.

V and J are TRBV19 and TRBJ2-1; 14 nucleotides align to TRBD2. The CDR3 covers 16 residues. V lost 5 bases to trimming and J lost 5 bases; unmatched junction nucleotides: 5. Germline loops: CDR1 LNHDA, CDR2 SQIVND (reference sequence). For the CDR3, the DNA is TGTGCCAGTAGTTTCAGACTAGCGGGGGGGAACAATGAGCAGTTCTTC. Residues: CASSFRLAGGNNEQFF.

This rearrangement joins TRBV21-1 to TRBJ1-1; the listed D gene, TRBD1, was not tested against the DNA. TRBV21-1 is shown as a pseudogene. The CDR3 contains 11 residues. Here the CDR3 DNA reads TGTGCCAGCAGATCCGGGACAGAAGCTTTCTTT. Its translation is CASRSGTEAFF.

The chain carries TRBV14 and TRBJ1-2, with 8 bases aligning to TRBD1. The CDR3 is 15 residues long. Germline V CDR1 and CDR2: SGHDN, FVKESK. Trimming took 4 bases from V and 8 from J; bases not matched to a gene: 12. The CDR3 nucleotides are TGTGCCAGCAGCCGCGGCGACAGGGGAGTTTGGGGCTACACCTTC. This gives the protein CASSRGDRGVWGYTF.

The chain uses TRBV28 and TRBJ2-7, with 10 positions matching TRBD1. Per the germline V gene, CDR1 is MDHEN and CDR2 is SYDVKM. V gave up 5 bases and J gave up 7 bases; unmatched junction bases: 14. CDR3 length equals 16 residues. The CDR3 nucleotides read TGTGCCAGCAGTGTAAACTGGGGACAGGGGAGTGGGGAGCAGTACTTC. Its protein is CASSVNWGQGSGEQYF.

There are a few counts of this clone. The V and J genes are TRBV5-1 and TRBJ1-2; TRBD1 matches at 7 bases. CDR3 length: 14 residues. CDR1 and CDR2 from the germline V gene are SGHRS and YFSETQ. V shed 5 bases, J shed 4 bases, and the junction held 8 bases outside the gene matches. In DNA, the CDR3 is TGCGCCAGCAGAGTTGGACAGGAGGCCTATGGCTACACCTTC. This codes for CASRVGQEAYGYTF.

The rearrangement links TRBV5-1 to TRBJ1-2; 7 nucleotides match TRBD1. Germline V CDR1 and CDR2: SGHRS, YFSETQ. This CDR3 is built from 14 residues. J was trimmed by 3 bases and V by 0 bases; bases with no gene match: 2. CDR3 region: CASSLGTGDYGYTF. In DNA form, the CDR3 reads TGCGCCAGCAGCTTGGGGACAGGTGACTATGGCTACACCTTC.

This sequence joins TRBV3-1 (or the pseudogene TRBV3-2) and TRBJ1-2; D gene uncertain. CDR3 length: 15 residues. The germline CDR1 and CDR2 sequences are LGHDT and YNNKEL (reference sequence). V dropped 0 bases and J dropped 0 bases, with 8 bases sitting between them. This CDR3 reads CASSQDRPSNYGYTF. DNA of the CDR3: TGTGCCAGCAGCCAAGACAGGCCCTCTAACTATGGCTACACCTTC.

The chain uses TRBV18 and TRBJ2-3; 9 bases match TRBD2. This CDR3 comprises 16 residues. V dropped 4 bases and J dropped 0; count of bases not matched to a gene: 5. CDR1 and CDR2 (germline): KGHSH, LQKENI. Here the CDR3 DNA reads TGTGCCAGCTCACTAGCGGGGGCTTCTAGCACAGATACGCAGTATTTT. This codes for CASSLAGASSTDTQYF.

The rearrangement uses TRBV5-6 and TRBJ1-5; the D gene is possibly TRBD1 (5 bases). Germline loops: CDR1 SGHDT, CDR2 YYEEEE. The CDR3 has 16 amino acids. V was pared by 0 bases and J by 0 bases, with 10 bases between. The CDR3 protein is CASSLGLGDSNQPQHF. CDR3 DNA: TGTGCCAGCAGCTTGGGGCTAGGGGATAGCAATCAGCCCCAGCATTTT.

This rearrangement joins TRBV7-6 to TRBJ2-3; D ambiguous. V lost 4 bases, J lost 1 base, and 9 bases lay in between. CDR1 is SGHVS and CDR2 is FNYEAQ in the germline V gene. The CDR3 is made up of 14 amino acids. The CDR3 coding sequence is TGTGCCAGCAGCTCCCTCATAGGCACAGATACGCAGTATTTT. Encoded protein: CASSSLIGTDTQYF.